Listed below are T cell receptor beta chains from one sample, sequenced in a study of vaccination effects on CD4 cells after COVID-19. Measured with immunoSEQ multiplex PCR; TCRdb has only the in-frame clones, and not every one. The repertoire holds 75,000 or so clones, with over 70% as singletons. Which antigens these TCRs recognize remains unknown. This material consisted of CD4+ T cells from PBMCs cultured with HCoV-OC43 spike peptides, taken after COVID-19 vaccination. The receptors were gathered from a human donor who received a COVID-19 vaccine. The CDR3 runs from the conserved cysteine through the conserved F or W.

j_call: TRBJ1-2
v_call: TRBV2
cdr3_aa: CASRGDSSYGYTF

j_call: TRBJ1-2
v_call: TRBV24-1
cdr3_aa: CATSDSPPGQGVRGYTF

j_call: TRBJ1-2
v_call: TRBV6-5
cdr3_aa: CATHLGTVYGYTF

j_call: TRBJ1-1
v_call: TRBV18
cdr3_aa: CASSPQGTGGPEAFF

j_call: TRBJ2-5
v_call: TRBV29-1
cdr3_aa: CSAAVGAETQYF

j_call: TRBJ1-3
v_call: TRBV18
cdr3_aa: CASSLGRQNTIYF

j_call: TRBJ2-4
v_call: TRBV18
cdr3_aa: CASSPWTSGDLNIQYF

j_call: TRBJ1-2
v_call: TRBV10-3
cdr3_aa: CAISESGSNYGYTF

j_call: TRBJ2-1
v_call: TRBV5-8
cdr3_aa: CASMPRGSVLLYDEQFF

j_call: TRBJ2-5
v_call: TRBV5-1
cdr3_aa: CASSFSLNQETQYF

j_call: TRBJ2-1
v_call: TRBV7-3
cdr3_aa: CASSPSPRSEQFF

j_call: TRBJ1-1
v_call: TRBV5-8
cdr3_aa: CASSWEQGAGYTEAFF

j_call: TRBJ2-3
v_call: TRBV28
cdr3_aa: CASRSGTSVITHTQYF

j_call: TRBJ1-5
v_call: TRBV2
cdr3_aa: CASKEREVSNQPQHF

j_call: TRBJ2-3
v_call: TRBV25-1
cdr3_aa: CASSEPRVSTDTQYF

j_call: TRBJ1-6
v_call: TRBV27
cdr3_aa: CASRLDYPEHSPLHF

j_call: TRBJ1-1
v_call: TRBV7-2
cdr3_aa: CASSLILSTEAFF

j_call: TRBJ2-3
v_call: TRBV5-8
cdr3_aa: CASPFLGLEWTDTQYF

j_call: TRBJ1-5
v_call: TRBV5-1
cdr3_aa: CASSFGQGANQPQHF

j_call: TRBJ2-1
v_call: TRBV18
cdr3_aa: CASSPLNDEQFF

j_call: TRBJ1-1
v_call: TRBV6-4
cdr3_aa: CASPPEAFF

j_call: TRBJ2-5
v_call: TRBV3-1/TRBV3-2
cdr3_aa: CASSQGWGPQETQYF

j_call: TRBJ1-2
v_call: TRBV7-3
cdr3_aa: CASSYGTGGAGSTGYTF

j_call: TRBJ2-1
v_call: TRBV6-5
cdr3_aa: CASSYGDLPYNEQFF

j_call: TRBJ2-3
v_call: TRBV5-1
cdr3_aa: CASSPGLAGGFSTDTQYF

j_call: TRBJ1-1
v_call: TRBV9
cdr3_aa: CASSVLSRQSNTEAFF

j_call: TRBJ2-1
v_call: TRBV2
cdr3_aa: CASRAFEGPQFF

j_call: TRBJ1-6
v_call: TRBV6-4
cdr3_aa: CASSAFHRGLGNSPLHF

j_call: TRBJ2-2
v_call: TRBV6-6
cdr3_aa: CASRPGTGGPGELFF

j_call: TRBJ1-2
v_call: TRBV7-8
cdr3_aa: CASSLGIGLGYGYTF

j_call: TRBJ1-6
v_call: TRBV6-5
cdr3_aa: CASSYGPENSPLHF

j_call: TRBJ2-5
v_call: TRBV5-1
cdr3_aa: CASSSLGQGQETQYF

j_call: TRBJ1-6
v_call: TRBV28
cdr3_aa: CASSSQGVGNSPLHF

j_call: TRBJ1-2
v_call: TRBV18
cdr3_aa: CASSPPGREEGYTF

j_call: TRBJ2-1
v_call: TRBV13
cdr3_aa: CASSIFGGGSYNEQFF

j_call: TRBJ1-4
v_call: TRBV19
cdr3_aa: CASRQGGREKLFF

j_call: TRBJ2-5
v_call: TRBV5-5
cdr3_aa: CASTRDSQETQYF

j_call: TRBJ2-1
v_call: TRBV30
cdr3_aa: CAWRASGASGEQFF

j_call: TRBJ1-1
v_call: TRBV10-3
cdr3_aa: CATGDNKAFF

j_call: TRBJ2-5
v_call: TRBV19
cdr3_aa: CASSRTSGVQETQYF

j_call: TRBJ2-3
v_call: TRBV24-1
cdr3_aa: CATAIAGSKDTQYF